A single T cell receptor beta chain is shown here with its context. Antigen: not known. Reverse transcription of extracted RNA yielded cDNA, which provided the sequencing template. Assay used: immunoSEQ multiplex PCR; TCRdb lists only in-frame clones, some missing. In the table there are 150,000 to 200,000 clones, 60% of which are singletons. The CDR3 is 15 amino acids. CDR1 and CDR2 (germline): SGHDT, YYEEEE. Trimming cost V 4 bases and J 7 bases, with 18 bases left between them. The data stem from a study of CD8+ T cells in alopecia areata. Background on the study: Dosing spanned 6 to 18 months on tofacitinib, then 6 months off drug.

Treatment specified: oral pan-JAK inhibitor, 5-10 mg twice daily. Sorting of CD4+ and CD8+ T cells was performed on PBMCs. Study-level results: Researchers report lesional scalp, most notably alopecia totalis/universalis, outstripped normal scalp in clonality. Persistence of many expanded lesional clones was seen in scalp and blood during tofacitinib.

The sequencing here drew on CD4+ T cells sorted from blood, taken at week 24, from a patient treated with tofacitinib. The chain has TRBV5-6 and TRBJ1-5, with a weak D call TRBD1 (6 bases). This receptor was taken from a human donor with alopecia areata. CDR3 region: CASSPTGAAGQPQHF. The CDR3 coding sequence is TGTGCCAGCAGCCCGACAGGAGCGGCGGGACAGCCCCAGCATTTT.